Listed below are T cell receptor beta chains from one sample, sequenced in a study of CD8+ T cells in alopecia areata. Sequencing used immunoSEQ multiplex PCR; TCRdb keeps in-frame clones, though not all of them. The sample includes around 150,000 clones, approximately 62% of them seen just once. The sequencing used CD4+ T cells sorted from blood, collected at week 24, from a patient treated with tofacitinib. The receptors were sampled from a human donor with alopecia areata. CDR3s leave out the opening cysteine and the closing phenylalanine or tryptophan. A D gene is named only where the DNA matches it firmly.

>TRBV9|TRBJ2-3|NA
ASSHGEITDTQY
>TRBV6-5|TRBJ2-7|NA
ASSYYRVPYEQY
>TRBV18|TRBJ1-1|NA
ASSPSGTEAF
>TRBV5-1|TRBJ2-5|NA
ASTAQETQY
>TRBV28|TRBJ2-1|NA
ASSLPQGSYNEQF
>TRBV7-2|TRBJ2-3|TRBD2
ASSLGGGNTDTQY
>TRBV30|TRBJ1-2|NA
AWSVIGGEIGGYT
>TRBV2|TRBJ2-3|TRBD1
ASSQDRGTDTQY
>TRBV2|TRBJ2-1|NA
ASSEAGGEQF
>TRBV30|TRBJ1-5|NA
AWRAPGHSNQPQH
>TRBV5-1|TRBJ1-6|NA
ASSSGDSPLH
>TRBV12-5|TRBJ1-1|NA
ASGLRENTEAF
>TRBV6-1|TRBJ2-4|NA
ASSEGSKNIQY
>TRBV2|TRBJ2-1|TRBD2
ASIKASGGNNEQF
>TRBV18|TRBJ2-3|TRBD2
ASSPTSTSTDTQY
>TRBV5-1|TRBJ2-7|NA
ASSRGAVYEQY
>TRBV2|TRBJ2-7|NA
ASSGGPYYEQY
>TRBV7-2|TRBJ2-7|NA
ASSSQAYEQY
>TRBV4-1|TRBJ2-1|NA
ASSPNPVDEQF
>TRBV6-1|TRBJ2-7|TRBD2
ASGNGGATYEQY
>TRBV25-1|TRBJ2-7|TRBD2
ASTGGVGYEQY
>TRBV7-8|TRBJ1-2|NA
ASSSITNYGYT
>TRBV25-1|TRBJ1-1|NA
ASRDRPNTEAF
>TRBV13|TRBJ1-1|TRBD1
ASSRRQGASGTEAF
>TRBV29-1|TRBJ2-7|NA
SVVVLRSEQY
>TRBV6-1|TRBJ2-5|NA
ASSPPGSVETQY
>TRBV10-3|TRBJ2-7|NA
AISRTADYEQY
>TRBV29-1|TRBJ2-7|TRBD1
SVGGRGRFSYEQY
>TRBV20-1|TRBJ2-3|NA
SAQKDTQY
>TRBV6-6|TRBJ1-5|NA
ASSHGRTSNQPQH
>TRBV30|TRBJ1-6|TRBD1
AGNGQGGLALH